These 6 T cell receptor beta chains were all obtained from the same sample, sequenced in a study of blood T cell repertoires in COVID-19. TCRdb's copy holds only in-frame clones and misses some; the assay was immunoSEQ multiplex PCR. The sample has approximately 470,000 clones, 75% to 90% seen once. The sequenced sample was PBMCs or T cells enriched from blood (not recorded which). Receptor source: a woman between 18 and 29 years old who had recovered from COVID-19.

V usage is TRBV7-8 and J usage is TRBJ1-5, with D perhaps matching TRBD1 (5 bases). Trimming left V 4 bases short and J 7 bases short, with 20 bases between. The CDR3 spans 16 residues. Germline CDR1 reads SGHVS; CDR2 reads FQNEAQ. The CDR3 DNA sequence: TGTGCCAGCAGCTCCAAGCTGAGCAGGGATGGACAGCCCCAGCATTTT. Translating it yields CASSSKLSRDGQPQHF.

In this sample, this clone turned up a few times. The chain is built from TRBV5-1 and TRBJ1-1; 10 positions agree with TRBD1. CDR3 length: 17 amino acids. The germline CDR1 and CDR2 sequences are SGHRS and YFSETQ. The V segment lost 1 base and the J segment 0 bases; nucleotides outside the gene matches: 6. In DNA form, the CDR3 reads TGCGCCAGCAGCTTGCAGTCGACAGGGGGCATGAACACTGAAGCTTTCTTT. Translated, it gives CASSLQSTGGMNTEAFF.

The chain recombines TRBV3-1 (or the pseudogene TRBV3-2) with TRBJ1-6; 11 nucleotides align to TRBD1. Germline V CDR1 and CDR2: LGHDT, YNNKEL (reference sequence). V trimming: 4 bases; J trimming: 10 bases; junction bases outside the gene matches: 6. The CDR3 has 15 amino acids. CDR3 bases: TGTGCCAGCAGCCGGACAGGGGGCACGGAGTCACCCCTCCACTTT. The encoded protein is CASSRTGGTESPLHF.

The CDR3 spells CASSFGGGKYF. CDR3 nucleotide sequence: TGTGCCAGCAGTTTCGGGGGAGGAAAGTACTTC. This sequence joins TRBV28 and TRBJ2-7; D is perhaps TRBD2 (6 bases). The ends were cut back, 3 bases at V and 11 bases at J, with 11 bases in the middle. Germline loops: CDR1 MDHEN, CDR2 SYDVKM. The CDR3 runs 11 residues.

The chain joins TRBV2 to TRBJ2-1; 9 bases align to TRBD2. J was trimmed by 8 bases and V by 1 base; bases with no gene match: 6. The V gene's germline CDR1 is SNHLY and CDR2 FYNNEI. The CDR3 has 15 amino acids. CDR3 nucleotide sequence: TGTGCCAGCAGTGAAGGGGTCCTAGCGGGGTATGAGCAGTTCTTC. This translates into CASSEGVLAGYEQFF. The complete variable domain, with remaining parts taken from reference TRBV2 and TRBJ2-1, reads EPEVTQTPSHQVTQMGQEVILRCVPISNHLYFYWYRQILGQKVEFLVSFYNNEISEKSEIFDDQFSVERPDGSNFTLKIRSTKLEDSAMYFCASSEGVLAGYEQFFGPGTRLTVL.

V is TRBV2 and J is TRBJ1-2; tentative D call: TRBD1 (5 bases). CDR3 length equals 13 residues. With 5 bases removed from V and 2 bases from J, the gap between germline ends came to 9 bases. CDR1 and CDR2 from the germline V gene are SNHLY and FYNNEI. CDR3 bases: TGTGCCAGCAGTTTGGACACAAACTATGGCTACACCTTC. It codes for CASSLDTNYGYTF.